This passage covers 30 T cell receptor beta chains from one sample sequenced in a study of T cells expressing NK-cell markers. With the 5' RACE reads reprocessed, TCRdb shows one record per CDR3 protein and no DNA. In total, the table holds 200,000 to 300,000 distinct CDR3 sequences. Material: blood T cells: a sorted CD56 or NKG2C T cell subset, CD4+ or CD8+ T cells, or bulk PBMC T cells (not recorded which). The source is a man younger than 35 in good health.

The chain has TRBV6-1 and TRBJ2-1. Germline V lookup: CDR1 MNHNS, CDR2 SASEGT. The CDR3 sequence is 13 residues long. The CDR3 loop reads CASSEALYNEQFF.

The gene calls are TRBV7-9 and TRBJ1-1; the D call of TRBD1 rests on TCRdb alone, since no DNA is present to check it. Germline assignment: CDR1 SEHNR and CDR2 FQNEAQ (reference sequence). The CDR3 is 16 residues long. The CDR3 sequence: CASNKGDRVTNTEAFF. Full variable domain (rest looked up from reference TRBV7-9 and TRBJ1-1): DTGVSQNPRHKITKRGQNVTFRCDPISEHNRLYWYRQTLGQGPEFLTYFQNEAQLEKSRLLSDRFSAERPKGSFSTLEIQRTEQGDSAMYLCASNKGDRVTNTEAFFGQGTRLTVV.

The CDR3: CATYGLAGTYEQYF. The chain carries TRBV24-1 and TRBJ2-7; the D gene TCRdb calls, TRBD2, cannot be checked with no DNA. There are 14 residues in the CDR3. The germline V gene has CDR1 KGHDR and CDR2 SFDVKD.

The J gene is TRBJ2-1, the V gene TRBV20-1; the TCRdb D gene call, TRBD1, has no DNA to confirm it. The CDR3 covers 15 residues. From germline, CDR1 is DFQATT and CDR2 SNEGSKA (reference sequence). The CDR3 region is CSALRGPGGGNEQFF.

This chain links TRBV20-1 with TRBJ2-1; TCRdb indicates TRBD1, and absent DNA this call remains unverified. CDR1 and CDR2 (germline): DFQATT, SNEGSKA (reference sequence). The length of the CDR3 is 11 residues. CDR3 region: CSAPLKGEQFF.

The genes are TRBV29-1 and TRBJ1-5. From germline, CDR1 is SQVTM and CDR2 ANQGSEA. This CDR3 is 14 amino acids long. CDR3 sequence: CSVLAGDVGQPQHF.

V and J are TRBV4-3 and TRBJ1-4. CDR1 and CDR2 (germline): LGHNA, YSLEER. The length of the CDR3 is 17 residues. The CDR3 region is CASSQEGRGAANEKLFF.

The V gene is TRBV20-1, the J gene TRBJ2-3; TCRdb's assignment of TRBD2 cannot be checked, as there is no DNA. This CDR3 region has 14 residues. Germline V CDR1 and CDR2: DFQATT, SNEGSKA (reference sequence). Here the CDR3 reads CSPQSGSDQDTQYF.

The chain joins TRBV27 to TRBJ2-7. In germline, CDR1 is MNHEY, CDR2 SMNVEV (reference sequence). The CDR3 contains 15 residues. The CDR3 loop reads CASSFSDRRSDEQYF.

The V gene is TRBV4-2, the J gene TRBJ1-4; absent DNA, TCRdb's TRBD1 call cannot be checked. The CDR3 has 16 amino acids. The germline gives CDR1 LGHNA, CDR2 YNFKEQ. The CDR3 protein is CASSQVNRDRVAKLFF.

The chain recombines TRBV4-2 with TRBJ2-1; the TCRdb D gene call, TRBD1, has no DNA to confirm it. Per the germline V gene, CDR1 is LGHNA and CDR2 is YNFKEQ. The CDR3 is made up of 15 amino acids. The CDR3 spells CASSQLWDRGNEQFF.

The gene calls are TRBV18 and TRBJ1-3; TCRdb selects TRBD1, and the lack of DNA leaves this call unchecked. Looked up from germline, CDR1 is KGHSH and CDR2 is LQKENI. CDR3 length equals 18 residues. CDR3 amino acids: CASSSSTGTGGSGNTIYF.

The CDR3 sequence is CSAVARGPAAHNEQFF. V and J are TRBV20-1 and TRBJ2-1; TCRdb's assignment of TRBD2 cannot be checked, as there is no DNA. Germline V gene sequence: CDR1 DFQATT, CDR2 SNEGSKA (reference sequence). This CDR3 has 16 residues.

V and J are TRBV11-2 and TRBJ2-5; as DNA is missing, the TRBD2 call by TCRdb cannot be tested. The CDR3 extends over 15 amino acids. CDR1 is SGHAT, CDR2 FQNNGV, per germline. The CDR3 reads CASSSRTSGKETQYF.

This chain links TRBV6-2 or TRBV6-3 with TRBJ2-1; TCRdb reports TRBD1, a call that lacks DNA to check it against. The CDR3 extends over 15 amino acids. CDR1 and CDR2 (germline): MNHEY, SVGEGT. CDR3 region: CASSYVDRGYNEQFF.

The CDR3 sequence: CASGARGPSSYNEQFF. The chain carries TRBV19 and TRBJ2-1; the TRBD2 assignment by TCRdb is unverifiable without DNA. The CDR3 is 16 amino acids. Germline-derived CDR1 and CDR2 are LNHDA and SQIVND (reference sequence).

The chain joins TRBV29-1 to TRBJ2-3. The CDR3 runs to 14 residues. Germline lookup yields CDR1 SQVTM and CDR2 ANQGSEA. CDR3 amino acids: CSVVAYRSTDTQYF.

The chain uses TRBV5-1 and TRBJ2-1; no DNA is available, so the TRBD2 call from TCRdb remains unchecked. The CDR3 has 22 residues. Germline V gives CDR1 SGHRS, CDR2 YFSETQ. CDR3 loop: CASSFVTRASGTYLSSYNEQFF.

This chain uses TRBV20-1 with TRBJ2-7; absent DNA, TCRdb's TRBD1 call cannot be checked. The CDR3 is 14 residues long. In germline, CDR1 is DFQATT, CDR2 SNEGSKA (reference sequence). CDR3 protein: CSATDRDHTYEQYF.

The rearrangement uses TRBV29-1 and TRBJ1-5; absent DNA, TCRdb's TRBD1 call cannot be checked. This CDR3 has 14 residues. Germline values: CDR1 SQVTM, CDR2 ANQGSEA. This CDR3 is CSVKGQGQGQPQHF. Full variable domain (remainder filled in from reference TRBV29-1 and TRBJ1-5): SAVISQKPSRDICQRGTSLTIQCQVDSQVTMMFWYRQQPGQSLTLIATANQGSEATYESGFVIDKFPISRPNLTFSTLTVSNMSPEDSSIYLCSVKGQGQGQPQHFGDGTRLSIL.

The chain uses TRBV4-2 and TRBJ2-7; TCRdb reports TRBD1, a call that lacks DNA to check it against. Looked up from germline, CDR1 is LGHNA and CDR2 is YNFKEQ. The CDR3 runs to 16 residues. The CDR3 sequence is CASSQDGQGVGYEQYF.

The chain has TRBV6-6 and TRBJ2-7. CDR3 length: 11 amino acids. The germline V gene has CDR1 MNHNY and CDR2 SVGAGI (reference sequence). CDR3 residues: CASSLWTEQYF.

The rearrangement links TRBV20-1 to TRBJ1-2; without DNA, the TCRdb call of TRBD1 cannot be checked. The CDR3 is 12 amino acids. From germline, CDR1 is DFQATT and CDR2 SNEGSKA (reference sequence). Here the CDR3 reads CSAGRGRSGYTF.

The CDR3 region is CSVQSGSWNEQFF. The chain combines TRBV29-1 with TRBJ2-1. The CDR3 contains 13 residues. The germline V gene has CDR1 SQVTM and CDR2 ANQGSEA.

The chain uses TRBV4-2 and TRBJ2-1; TCRdb outputs TRBD1, but without DNA this stays unchecked. Per the germline V gene, CDR1 is LGHNA and CDR2 is YNFKEQ. The CDR3 is 13 residues long. The CDR3 loop is CASSPPPYNEQFF.

CDR3 loop: CASSEESRSPLHF. The chain has TRBV6-1 and TRBJ1-6. The CDR3 spans 13 residues. From germline, CDR1 is MNHNS and CDR2 SASEGT.

The chain recombines TRBV15 with TRBJ1-1. The CDR3 sequence is 14 residues long. Germline V gene lookup returns CDR1 LNHNV and CDR2 YYDKDF (reference sequence). The CDR3 sequence: CATRLSGRNTEAFF.

CDR3 sequence reads: CASSRVNTANTGELFF. The chain carries TRBV4-2 and TRBJ2-2. This CDR3 is built from 16 residues. From germline, CDR1 is LGHNA and CDR2 YNFKEQ.

The chain uses TRBV4-2 and TRBJ1-1; TCRdb selects TRBD1, and the lack of DNA leaves this call unchecked. The CDR3 runs 14 residues. CDR1 and CDR2 from the germline V gene are LGHNA and YNFKEQ. CDR3: CASSQPDRGGEAFF.

This chain connects TRBV6-6 to TRBJ2-3. Per germline, CDR1 MNHNY and CDR2 SVGAGI (reference sequence). CDR3 length equals 13 residues. The CDR3 protein is CASSQAGLDTQYF.